The 7 T cell receptor beta chains below all came from one sample that was sequenced in a study of Graves' ophthalmopathy and Graves' hyperthyroidism (dated by TCRdb to 2017 to 2018). TCRdb names Illumina HiSeq 2000 as the instrument used. For repertoire sequencing, TCR beta CDR3 regions were amplified from RNA transcripts. A first-round RT-PCR used HTBI primers with the Qiagen OneStep RT-PCR kit, followed by a second-round multiplex PCR, size selection and purification. The raw public reads went through TCRdb reprocessing: fastp at Q25, MiXCR clone calling, in-frame beta chains kept. For every CDR3 protein sequence, its rows merge into one entry that carries the most common genes and DNA. The sample includes over a million distinct CDR3 sequences, with 35% to 40% observed a single time. In total, the top ten clones hold over 8.5% of the sample. Sequencing input: peripheral blood or thyroid tissue (not recorded which). These receptors were taken from an adult man with Graves' hyperthyroidism.

This clonotype was detected once. The genes are TRBV7-8 and TRBJ2-5, with D perhaps being TRBD1 or TRBD2 (5 bases each). Germline values: CDR1 SGHVS, CDR2 FQNEAQ. The CDR3 extends over 14 amino acids. Deletions cut 2 bases from V and 5 bases from J, with 12 bases between. CDR3 sequence: CASSLTGTHETQYF. The CDR3 region has the DNA TGTGCCAGCAGCTTAACGGGGACCCACGAGACCCAGTACTTC.

This clonotype was seen only a few times. The rearrangement uses TRBV5-6 and TRBJ2-5, with unresolved D. Germline assignment: CDR1 SGHDT and CDR2 YYEEEE. This CDR3 spans 12 amino acids. V lost 4 bases and J 5 bases, leaving 9 bases between the germline ends. The CDR3 sequence is CASSGAGETQYF. CDR3 bases: TGTGCCAGCAGCGGAGCTGGGGAGACCCAGTACTTC. Based on the CDR3 plus reference TRBV5-6 and TRBJ2-5, the full variable domain is DAGVTQSPTHLIKTRGQQVTLRCSPKSGHDTVSWYQQALGQGPQFIFQYYEEEERQRGNFPDRFSGHQFPNYSSELNVNALLLGDSALYLCASSGAGETQYFGPGTRLLVL.

The rearrangement uses TRBV25-1 and TRBJ2-6; 8 nucleotides match TRBD2. The CDR3 is 12 amino acids. Germline lookup yields CDR1 MGHDK and CDR2 SYGVNS. Trimming cost V 9 bases and J 16 bases; bases outside gene matches: 11. This CDR3 reads CASYGGGPELTF. The CDR3 nucleotides read TGTGCCAGTTACGGGGGGGGGCCGGAACTGACTTTC.

This clonotype was found many times. The chain couples TRBV10-3 to TRBJ1-3, with D unresolved. Trimming stripped 10 bases from V and 0 bases from J, with 25 bases between. Per the germline V gene, CDR1 is ENHRY and CDR2 is SYGVKD. The CDR3 extends over 18 amino acids. CDR3 in DNA: TGTGCCACCCGTCAAGTACTATACACGGCGCTCTCTGGAAACACCATATATTTT. Protein: CATRQVLYTALSGNTIYF.

This clonotype was seen repeatedly, ten times or more. The V and J genes are TRBV9 and TRBJ1-5, with D unclear. V lost 0 bases, J lost 7 bases, and 14 bases lay in between. Germline V gene data show CDR1 as SGDLS and CDR2 as YYNGEE. The CDR3 has 15 amino acids. The CDR3 sequence is CASSVGEGSHQPQHF. DNA for the CDR3: TGTGCCAGCAGCGTAGGGGAGGGCTCCCACCAGCCCCAGCATTTT.

With respect to this clonotype: Being one base from a much bigger clone, this may be a read error. The chain carries TRBV4-3 and TRBJ1-1, with 7 bases fitting TRBD1. In germline, CDR1 is LGHNA, CDR2 YSLEER. The CDR3 loop spans 14 amino acids. The CDR3 reads CASSRRQGGTEACF. In DNA form, the CDR3 reads TGCGCCAGCAGCCGAAGACAGGGAGGCACTGAAGCTTGCTTT.

The gene calls are TRBV20-1 and TRBJ2-5; no firm D call. The V end was cut by 4 bases, the J end by 9 bases, with 6 bases between. The CDR3 consists of 9 residues. The V gene's germline CDR1 is DFQATT and CDR2 SNEGSKA (reference sequence). DNA for the CDR3: TGCAGTGCTATGGAGCCCCAGTACTTC. This encodes CSAMEPQYF.